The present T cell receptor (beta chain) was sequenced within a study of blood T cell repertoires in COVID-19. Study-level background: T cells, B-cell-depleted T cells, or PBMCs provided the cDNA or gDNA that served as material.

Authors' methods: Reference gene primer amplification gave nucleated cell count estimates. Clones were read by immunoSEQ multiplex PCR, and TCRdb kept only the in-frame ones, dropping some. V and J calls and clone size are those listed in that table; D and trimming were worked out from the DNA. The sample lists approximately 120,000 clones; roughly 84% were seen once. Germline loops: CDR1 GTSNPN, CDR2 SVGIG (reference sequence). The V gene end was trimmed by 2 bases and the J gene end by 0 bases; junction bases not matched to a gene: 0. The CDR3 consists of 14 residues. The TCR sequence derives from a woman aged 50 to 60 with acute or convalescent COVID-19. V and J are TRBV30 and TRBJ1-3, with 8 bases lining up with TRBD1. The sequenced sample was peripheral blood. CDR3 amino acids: CAWSTGGSGNTIYF. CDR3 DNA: TGTGCCTGGAGTACAGGGGGCTCTGGAAACACCATATATTTT.